A selection of T cell receptor beta chains follows, all from one sample in a study of blood T cell repertoires in COVID-19. Generated by immunoSEQ multiplex PCR, the TCRdb table keeps only in-frame clones and is missing some. The sample records about 54,000 clones, 81% being singletons. Sequenced input: peripheral blood. The receptors derive from a woman aged 55-70 years with acute or convalescent COVID-19. Both conserved end residues are part of each CDR3. Each record gives: V gene, J gene, CDR3 protein.

TRBV27,TRBJ1-5,CASSLTQGVGGTQHF
TRBV3-1/TRBV3-2,TRBJ1-2,CASSTGKLHYGYTF
TRBV29-1,TRBJ1-2,CSVSGRGQGLNGYTF
TRBV29-1,TRBJ1-5,CSVQTGVGNQPQHF
TRBV9,TRBJ1-3,CASSTGTGRNTIYF
TRBV6-5,TRBJ1-2,CASSQGQYGYTF
TRBV2,TRBJ2-3,CASSVDRGGTDTQYF
TRBV5-4,TRBJ1-1,CASSLEGASTEAFF
TRBV27,TRBJ1-2,CASSSGGYGYTF
TRBV30,TRBJ1-6,CAWSARSSPLHF
TRBV7-9,TRBJ2-3,CASSSTPGTSERDTQYF
TRBV6-5,TRBJ2-5,CASSYWTGMGETQYF
TRBV7-8,TRBJ2-7,CASSPRESSYEQYF
TRBV19,TRBJ1-1,CASSILSGGNTEAFF
TRBV4-2,TRBJ1-1,CASSLPGQGGTEAFF
TRBV13,TRBJ2-5,CASSFRTSGTQETQYF
TRBV11-3,TRBJ2-3,CASSLYSGDTQYF
TRBV19,TRBJ2-1,CASSPGQGRNEQFF
TRBV30,TRBJ1-6,CAWSEGTELNSPLHF
TRBV7-9,TRBJ1-4,CASSPWGTGEIEKLFF
TRBV7-3,TRBJ1-6,CASSLQPSSYNSPLHF
TRBV6-1,TRBJ1-1,CASCDLAMNTEAFF
TRBV18,TRBJ1-1,CASSRSARNTEAFF
TRBV19,TRBJ1-4,CASSLRTGATNEKLFF
TRBV28,TRBJ1-2,CASSFGTANYGYTF
TRBV5-4,TRBJ1-1,CASSLQGPNTEAFF
TRBV5-6,TRBJ2-5,CASSLIGVRGETQYF
TRBV29-1,TRBJ2-7,CSVEGGLNEQYF
TRBV6-8,TRBJ2-7,CASSYPDRNYEQYF
TRBV7-8,TRBJ1-2,CASSHPGNYGYTF
TRBV5-4,TRBJ2-6,CASSRGSGANVLTF
TRBV28,TRBJ1-2,CASATAGGGAGYGYTF
TRBV3-1/TRBV3-2,TRBJ2-3,CASSQADLGVRDTQYF
TRBV2,TRBJ1-6,CASRGQGSSYNSPLHF
TRBV7-2,TRBJ2-7,CASSLEGASGRDEQYF
TRBV6-5,TRBJ2-7,CASILLRATYEQYF
TRBV2,TRBJ1-4,CASRPTGGSEKLFF
TRBV7-3,TRBJ2-1,CASSTSGTSTSNEQFF
TRBV20-1,TRBJ2-1,CSASSPPGYNEQFF
TRBV5-5,TRBJ2-7,CASSLADTGTVSYEQYF
TRBV6-5,TRBJ2-3,CASSYSAGGRSTQYF
TRBV6-6,TRBJ1-5,CASRSRTGSELQPQHF
TRBV2,TRBJ1-5,CASSVLASNQPQHF
TRBV28,TRBJ2-3,CASTLPPGQGAQNTQYF
TRBV4-2,TRBJ2-7,CASSQEGQGNYEQYF
TRBV30,TRBJ2-1,CAWSRDSNSYNEQFF
TRBV7-2,TRBJ1-1,CASSFGQGNTEAFF
TRBV11-2,TRBJ2-1,CASSIGAFENEQFF
TRBV6-5,TRBJ1-1,CASTTRPLGVAEAFF
TRBV4-1,TRBJ1-5,CASSQDAYTGQPQHF
TRBV6-2/TRBV6-3,TRBJ1-5,CASSYAGGRDQPQHF
TRBV5-1,TRBJ2-2,CASVGSSPSTGELFF
TRBV7-9,TRBJ2-7,CASSPSGLAGAYEQYF
TRBV4-2,TRBJ1-4,CASSQDVGTTTNEKLFF
TRBV7-2,TRBJ2-3,CASSLGAYADTQYF
TRBV29-1,TRBJ1-2,CSARGLESGYTF
TRBV10-3,TRBJ1-5,CAISESTRNQPQHF